This TCR beta chain stems from a study of T cell responses to AZD1222 COVID-19 vaccine. A remark on this clone: Its antigen is unknown.

Study findings and constraints: With dominance at 160-218 and 743-854, vaccine-associated CD4 TCRs spanned spike. None of the repertoires were sampled until the peak T cell response had passed. The donors showed a predominance of white British ancestry and of females, with possible underestimation of clonal diversity. At study baseline, merely a handful of AZD1222 recipients were seropositive.

Trimming cost V 8 bases and J 2 bases, with 18 bases left between them. This CDR3 is built from 14 residues. CDR1 is SQVTM and CDR2 is ANQGSEA in the germline V gene. This table comes from immunoSEQ multiplex PCR, and its TCRdb copy is limited to in-frame clones, with some not included. The sample gives approximately 220,000 clones, 90% to 95% of which show up once; roughly 0.99% is in the top ten. This specimen consisted of peripheral blood, obtained on day 0 of MenACWY control vaccination. V and J are TRBV29-1 and TRBJ1-1; D is perhaps TRBD1 (5 bases). The receptor's source is an adult in good health. CDR3 nucleotides: TGCAGCTCAAAACCGGGGCGTGCAAACACTGAAGCTTTCTTT. The encoded protein is CSSKPGRANTEAFF. The full variable domain, completed using reference TRBV29-1 and TRBJ1-1, is SAVISQKPSRDICQRGTSLTIQCQVDSQVTMMFWYRQQPGQSLTLIATANQGSEATYESGFVIDKFPISRPNLTFSTLTVSNMSPEDSSIYLCSSKPGRANTEAFFGQGTRLTVV.